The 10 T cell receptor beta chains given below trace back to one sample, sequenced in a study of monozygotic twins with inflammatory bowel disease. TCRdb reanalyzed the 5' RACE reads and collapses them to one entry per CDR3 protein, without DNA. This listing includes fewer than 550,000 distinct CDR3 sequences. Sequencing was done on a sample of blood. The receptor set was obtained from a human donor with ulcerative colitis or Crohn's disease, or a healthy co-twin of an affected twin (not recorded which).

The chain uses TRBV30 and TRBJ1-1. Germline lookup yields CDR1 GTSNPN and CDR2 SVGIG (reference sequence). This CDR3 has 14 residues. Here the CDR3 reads CAWSATVSNTEAFF.

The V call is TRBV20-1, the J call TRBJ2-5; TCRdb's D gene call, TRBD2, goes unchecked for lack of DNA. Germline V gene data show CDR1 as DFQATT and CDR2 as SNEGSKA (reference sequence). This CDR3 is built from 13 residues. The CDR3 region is CSAGRGGIETQYF.

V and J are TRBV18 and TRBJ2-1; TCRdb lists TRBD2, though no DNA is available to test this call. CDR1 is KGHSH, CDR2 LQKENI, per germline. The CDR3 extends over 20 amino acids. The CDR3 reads CASSPPGPLAGAGGAREQFF.

The CDR3 is CASSPGLISYEQYF. The chain links TRBV27 to TRBJ2-7; without DNA, the TCRdb call of TRBD1 cannot be checked. The V gene's germline CDR1 is MNHEY and CDR2 SMNVEV (reference sequence). The CDR3 contains 14 residues.

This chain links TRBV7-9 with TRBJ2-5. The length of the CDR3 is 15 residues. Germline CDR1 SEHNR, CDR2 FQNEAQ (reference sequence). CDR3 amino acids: CASSLSMGWQETQYF. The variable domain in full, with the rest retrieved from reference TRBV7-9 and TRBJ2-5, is DTGVSQNPRHKITKRGQNVTFRCDPISEHNRLYWYRQTLGQGPEFLTYFQNEAQLEKSRLLSDRFSAERPKGSFSTLEIQRTEQGDSAMYLCASSLSMGWQETQYFGPGTRLLVL.

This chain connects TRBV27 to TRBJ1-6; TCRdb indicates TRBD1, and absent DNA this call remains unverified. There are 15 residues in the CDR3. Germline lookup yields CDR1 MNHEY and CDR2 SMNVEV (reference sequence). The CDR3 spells CASSFGTGGSSPLHF.

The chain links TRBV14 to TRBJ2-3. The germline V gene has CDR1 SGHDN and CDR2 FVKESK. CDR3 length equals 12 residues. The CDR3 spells CASSQVADTQYF.

The CDR3 sequence is CASSYSAGVRAEAFF. The rearrangement uses TRBV6-5 and TRBJ1-1. The germline V gene has CDR1 MNHEY and CDR2 SVGAGI. This CDR3 has 15 residues.

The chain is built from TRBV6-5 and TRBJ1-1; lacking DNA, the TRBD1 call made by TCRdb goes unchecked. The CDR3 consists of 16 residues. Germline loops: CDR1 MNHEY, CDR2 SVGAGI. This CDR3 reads CASSYKRTGVGTEAFF.

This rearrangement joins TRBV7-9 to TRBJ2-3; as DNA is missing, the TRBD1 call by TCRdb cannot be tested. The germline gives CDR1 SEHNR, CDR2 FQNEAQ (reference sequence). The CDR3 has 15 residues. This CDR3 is CASRQTGTGGDTQYF.